The clone carrying this T cell receptor beta chain was seen a few times. Its specificity is unknown. This entry belongs to a study of response to subunit inactivated influenza vaccine. Findings and caveats of the study: With each seasonal influenza vaccination, the authors suggested, few new T cells are recruited.

The CDR3 sequence is 12 residues long. Germline CDR1 MNHEY, CDR2 SVGAGI. The V and J ends lost 6 bases and 7 bases respectively, with 12 bases between them. TCRdb re-analysed the RT-PCR reads in MiXCR, keeping a single row per CDR3 protein. The sample lists 500,000 to 750,000 distinct CDR3 sequences; 14% were seen once. The gene calls are TRBV6-5 and TRBJ1-2; D ambiguous. Sequenced material: PBMCs from blood, taken about 11 days after vaccination. The source is a man aged 50 or older who received an inactivated influenza vaccine. CDR3 residues: CASRKTRSGYTF. The CDR3 nucleotides read TGTGCCAGCAGAAAAACAAGGTCTGGCTACACCTTC.